One sample yielded the 13 T cell receptor beta chains listed below, sequenced in a study of blood T cell repertoires in COVID-19. Profiling relied on immunoSEQ multiplex PCR, and the TCRdb table lists in-frame clones only, not all of them. The sample has fewer than 120,000 clones; approximately 70% are singletons. The sequenced sample consisted of peripheral blood. The source of these receptors is a woman aged 55 to 70 with acute or convalescent COVID-19.

The chain combines TRBV28 with TRBJ2-4; D remains unclear. The germline V gene encodes CDR1 MDHEN and CDR2 SYDVKM. The CDR3 length is 13 residues. Trimming left V 5 bases short and J 5 bases short, with 10 bases between. CDR3 protein: CASSRPPENIQYF. DNA of the CDR3: TGTGCCAGCAGTCGCCCACCGGAAAACATTCAGTACTTC. Supplemented by reference TRBV28 and TRBJ2-4, the full variable domain reads DVKVTQSSRYLVKRTGEKVFLECVQDMDHENMFWYRQDPGLGLRLIYFSYDVKMKEKGDIPEGYSVSREKKERFSLILESASTNQTSMYLCASSRPPENIQYFGAGTRLSVL.

The chain links TRBV6-6 to TRBJ1-3; maybe TRBD1 (6 bases). Looked up from germline, CDR1 is MNHNY and CDR2 is SVGAGI (reference sequence). V shed 0 bases and J shed 7 bases, with 10 bases lying between them. The CDR3 length is 14 residues. The CDR3 nucleotides are TGTGCCAGCAGTTACTCGAGCCAGGGGAACACCATATATTTT. Translated, it gives CASSYSSQGNTIYF.

The chain employs TRBV11-2 and TRBJ2-7, with TRBD1 matching over 9 bases. The CDR3 runs 14 residues. Germline V lookup: CDR1 SGHAT, CDR2 FQNNGV. The V and J ends lost 3 bases and 3 bases, in that order; junction bases with no gene match: 3. CDR3 sequence: CASSFGTGIYEQYF. The CDR3 DNA reads TGTGCCAGCAGCTTCGGGACAGGGATCTACGAGCAGTACTTC.

This clone was counted only a few times. The chain joins TRBV14 to TRBJ2-7; 10 positions agree with TRBD1. Germline V gene data show CDR1 as SGHDN and CDR2 as FVKESK. V lost 4 bases, J lost 6 bases, and 6 bases stayed unmatched. CDR3 size: 14 residues. DNA for the CDR3: TGTGCCAGCAGCCCCCGGACAGGGGGTAGCGAGCAGTACTTC. As protein: CASSPRTGGSEQYF. Using reference TRBV14 and TRBJ2-7 for the parts outside the CDR3, the full variable domain is EAGVTQFPSHSVIEKGQTVTLRCDPISGHDNLYWYRRVMGKEIKFLLHFVKESKQDESGMPNNRFLAERTGGTYSTLKVQPAELEDSGVYFCASSPRTGGSEQYFGPGTRLTVT.

This clone was detected a few times. The chain recombines TRBV19 with TRBJ2-6; tentatively, D is TRBD2 (5 bases). Deletions cut 7 bases from V and 4 bases from J, with 14 bases between. Germline values: CDR1 LNHDA, CDR2 SQIVND (reference sequence). The CDR3 extends over 15 amino acids. Here the CDR3 DNA reads TGTGCCAGTACCCCTCGCGGGCCAGGGGCCAACGTCCTGACTTTC. It codes for CASTPRGPGANVLTF.

The J gene is TRBJ1-2, the V gene TRBV6-2 or TRBV6-3; TRBD1 matches 8 bases. The CDR3 is made up of 14 amino acids. V lost 4 bases and J lost 14; bases outside the gene matches: 15. The germline V gene encodes CDR1 MNHEY and CDR2 SVGEGT. CDR3 loop: CASSSGQGNLGSTF. For the CDR3, the DNA is TGTGCCAGCAGTTCCGGACAGGGTAATCTTGGTTCTACCTTC.

This chain connects TRBV5-1 to TRBJ2-1, with 7 positions matching TRBD2. The junction had 10 bases not matched to a gene; V was cut back by 0 bases and J by 4 bases. Germline assignment: CDR1 SGHRS and CDR2 YFSETQ. This CDR3 is built from 17 residues. In DNA form, the CDR3 reads TGCGCCAGCAGCTTGGGATGGTCGGGGGGTAGGTACAATGAGCAGTTCTTC. It specifies CASSLGWSGGRYNEQFF.

The table lists this clone with a count of one. The V call is TRBV29-1, the J call TRBJ1-1; D remains unclear. CDR1 and CDR2 from the germline V gene are SQVTM and ANQGSEA. With 5 bases removed from V and 3 bases from J, the gap between germline ends came to 16 bases. The CDR3 sequence is 14 residues long. The CDR3 sequence: CSVSGQNTHTEAFF. The CDR3 DNA follows: TGCAGCGTTTCTGGGCAAAATACTCACACTGAAGCTTTCTTT. Supplemented by reference TRBV29-1 and TRBJ1-1, the full variable domain reads SAVISQKPSRDICQRGTSLTIQCQVDSQVTMMFWYRQQPGQSLTLIATANQGSEATYESGFVIDKFPISRPNLTFSTLTVSNMSPEDSSIYLCSVSGQNTHTEAFFGQGTRLTVV.

This rearrangement joins TRBV15 to TRBJ1-1; D remains ambiguous. This CDR3 is 16 amino acids long. V lost 0 bases and J 1 base, leaving 12 bases between the germline ends. CDR1 is LNHNV, CDR2 YYDKDF, per germline (reference sequence). For the CDR3, the DNA is TGTGCCACCAGCAGAGATGGGGAGTTCCAGAACACTGAAGCTTTCTTT. Its translation is CATSRDGEFQNTEAFF.

The V and J genes are TRBV6-1 and TRBJ1-5, with D perhaps matching TRBD1 (6 bases). The CDR3 spans 17 residues. Germline V gene sequence: CDR1 MNHNS, CDR2 SASEGT. V was pared by 6 bases and J by 3 bases, with 21 bases between. The DNA for the CDR3 is TGTGCCAGCAGGGAACGTGGGGGCCCCTCCAACAATCAGCCCCAGCATTTT. Encoded protein: CASRERGGPSNNQPQHF.

V and J are TRBV4-3 and TRBJ1-5; no clear D. There are 17 residues in the CDR3. V lost 0 bases and J lost 6, with 18 bases in between. CDR1 is LGHNA and CDR2 is YSLEER in the germline V gene. The CDR3 DNA reads as TGCGCCAGCAGCCAAGATTGGAGGACGGAGGGCAGTCAGCCCCAGCATTTT. This encodes CASSQDWRTEGSQPQHF.

This clone was observed a single time. The chain uses TRBV5-4 and TRBJ2-7; possibly TRBD2 for D (5 bases). V dropped 4 bases and J dropped 5 bases, with 10 bases sitting between them. Germline assignment: CDR1 SGHNT and CDR2 YYREEE (reference sequence). The CDR3 sequence is 12 residues long. CDR3 sequence: CASSKEGDEQYF. The CDR3, as DNA: TGTGCCAGCAGCAAAGAGGGTGACGAGCAGTACTTC. Filled out from reference TRBV5-4 and TRBJ2-7, the complete variable domain reads ETGVTQSPTHLIKTRGQQVTLRCSSQSGHNTVSWYQQALGQGPQFIFQYYREEENGRGNFPPRFSGLQFPNYSSELNVNALELDDSALYLCASSKEGDEQYFGPGTRLTVT.

The rearrangement uses TRBV5-1 and TRBJ2-1; 11 bases map to TRBD2. Germline-derived CDR1 and CDR2 are SGHRS and YFSETQ. V was clipped by 0 bases and J by 0 bases; unmatched bases: 11. The CDR3 length is 20 residues. The CDR3 reads CASSLAKTSGGDSSYNEQFF. CDR3 DNA sequence: TGCGCCAGCAGCTTGGCCAAAACTAGCGGGGGTGATAGCTCCTACAATGAGCAGTTCTTC.